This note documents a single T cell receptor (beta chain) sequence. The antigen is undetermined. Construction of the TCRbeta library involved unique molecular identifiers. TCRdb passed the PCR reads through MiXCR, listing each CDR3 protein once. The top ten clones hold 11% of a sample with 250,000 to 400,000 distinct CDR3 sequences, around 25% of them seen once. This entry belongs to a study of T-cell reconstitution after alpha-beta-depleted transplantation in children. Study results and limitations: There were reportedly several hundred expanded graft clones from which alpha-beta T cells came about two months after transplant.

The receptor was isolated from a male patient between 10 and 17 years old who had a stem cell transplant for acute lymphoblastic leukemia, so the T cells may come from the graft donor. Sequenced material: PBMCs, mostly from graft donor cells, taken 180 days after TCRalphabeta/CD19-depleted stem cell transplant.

CDR3 sequence: CSAAGLAGDTDTNIQYF. CDR3 bases: TGCAGTGCTGCGGGACTAGCGGGCGATACCGATACTAACATTCAGTACTTC. V gene TRBV20-1 combines with J gene TRBJ2-4; the match to TRBD2 covers 12 bases. Looked up from germline, CDR1 is DFQATT and CDR2 is SNEGSKA (reference sequence). The trim removed 5 bases at V and 7 bases at J, leaving 15 bases unmatched. This CDR3 contains 17 residues.